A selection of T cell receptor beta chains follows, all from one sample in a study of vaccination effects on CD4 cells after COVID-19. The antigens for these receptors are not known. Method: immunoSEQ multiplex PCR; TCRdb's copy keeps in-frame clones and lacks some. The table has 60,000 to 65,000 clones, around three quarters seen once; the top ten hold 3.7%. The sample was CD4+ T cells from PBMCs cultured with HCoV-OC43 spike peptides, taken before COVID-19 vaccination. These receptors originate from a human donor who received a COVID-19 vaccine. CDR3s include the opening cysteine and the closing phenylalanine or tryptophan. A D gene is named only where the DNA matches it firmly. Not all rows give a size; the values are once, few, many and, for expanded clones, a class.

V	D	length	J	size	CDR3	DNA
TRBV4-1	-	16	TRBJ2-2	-	CASSQRLDFLGGELFF	TGCGCCAGCAGCCAGAGGTTGGACTTCCTCGGCGGGGAGCTGTTTTTT
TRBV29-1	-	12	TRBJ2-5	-	CSVSQGWETQYF	TGCAGCGTTTCACAGGGTTGGGAGACCCAGTACTTC
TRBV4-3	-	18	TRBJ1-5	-	CASSQEYEGLWSNQPQHF	TGCGCCAGCAGCCAAGAGTATGAGGGCCTCTGGAGCAATCAGCCCCAGCATTTT
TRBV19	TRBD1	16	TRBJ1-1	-	CASSARVGQGYTEAFF	TGTGCCAGTAGTGCTAGGGTGGGACAGGGGTATACTGAAGCTTTCTTT
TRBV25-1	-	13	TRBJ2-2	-	CASSESYAGELFF	TGTGCCAGCAGTGAATCGTACGCCGGGGAGCTGTTTTTT
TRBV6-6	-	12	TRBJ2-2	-	CASNRVPGELFF	TGTGCCAGCAACCGGGTCCCTGGGGAGCTGTTTTTT
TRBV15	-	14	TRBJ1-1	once	CATSRGGGATEAFF	TGTGCCACCAGCAGGGGCGGGGGGGCCACTGAAGCTTTCTTT
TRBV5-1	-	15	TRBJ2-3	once	CASSTGPGLTDTQYF	TGCGCCAGCAGCACGGGCCCAGGGCTCACAGATACGCAGTATTTT
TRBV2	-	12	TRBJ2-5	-	CASSAGKETQYF	TGTGCCAGCAGTGCGGGGAAAGAGACCCAGTACTTC
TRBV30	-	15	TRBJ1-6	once	CAWSPLSSYNSPLHF	TGTGCCTGGAGTCCCCTGAGCTCCTATAATTCACCCCTCCACTTT
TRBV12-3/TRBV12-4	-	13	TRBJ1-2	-	CASSLWGGYGYTF	TGTGCCAGCAGTTTATGGGGTGGCTATGGCTACACCTTC
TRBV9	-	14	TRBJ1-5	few	CASSVDLGDQPQHF	TGTGCCAGCAGCGTAGACTTGGGGGATCAGCCCCAGCATTTT
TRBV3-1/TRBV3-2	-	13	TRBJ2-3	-	CASSQVITDTQYF	TGTGCCAGCAGCCAAGTTATAACAGATACGCAGTATTTT
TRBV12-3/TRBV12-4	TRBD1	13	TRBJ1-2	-	CASSFDREYGYTF	TGTGCCAGCAGTTTCGACAGGGAGTATGGCTACACCTTC
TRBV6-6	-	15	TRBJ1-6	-	CASSRDRSGNSPLHF	TGTGCCAGCAGCCGCGACAGGAGCGGTAATTCACCCCTCCACTTT
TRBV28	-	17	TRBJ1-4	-	CASSLFGRGATNEKLFF	TGTGCCAGCAGTTTATTCGGCCGGGGGGCAACTAATGAAAAACTGTTTTTT
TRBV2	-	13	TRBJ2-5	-	CASSEEGVETQYF	TGTGCCAGCAGTGAAGAGGGGGTAGAGACCCAGTACTTC
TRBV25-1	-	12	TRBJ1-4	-	CASRLVNEKLFF	TGTGCCAGCAGATTAGTTAATGAAAAACTGTTTTTT
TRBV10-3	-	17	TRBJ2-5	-	CAISESTGGPLQETQYF	TGTGCCATCAGTGAGTCGACCGGCGGGCCTCTCCAAGAGACCCAGTACTTC
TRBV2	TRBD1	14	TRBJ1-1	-	CASSRDRATSEAFF	TGTGCCAGCAGCCGGGACAGGGCAACGTCTGAAGCTTTCTTT
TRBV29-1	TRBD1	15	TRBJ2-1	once	CSVEDTDRGDNEQFF	TGCAGCGTTGAAGATACGGACAGGGGAGACAATGAGCAGTTCTTC
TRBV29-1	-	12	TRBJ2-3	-	CSVERGTDTQYF	TGCAGCGTTGAGAGAGGCACAGATACGCAGTATTTT
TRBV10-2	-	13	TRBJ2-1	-	CASSESGYNEQFF	TGCGCCAGCAGTGAGTCCGGGTACAATGAGCAGTTCTTC
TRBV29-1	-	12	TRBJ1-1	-	CSALTPGTEAFF	TGCAGCGCTTTGACACCGGGCACTGAAGCTTTCTTT
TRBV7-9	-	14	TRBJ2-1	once	CASVWGNSYNEQFF	TGTGCCAGCGTATGGGGAAATTCCTACAATGAGCAGTTCTTC
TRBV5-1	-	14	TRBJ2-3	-	CASSPSGQRDTQYF	TGCGCCAGCAGCCCTTCGGGGCAGAGAGATACGCAGTATTTT
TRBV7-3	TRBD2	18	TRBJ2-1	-	CASSLSPQGLAGGNEQFF	TGTGCCAGCAGCTTATCCCCGCAAGGGCTAGCGGGGGGGAATGAGCAGTTCTTC
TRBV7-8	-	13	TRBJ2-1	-	CASKRRGRFEQFF	TGTGCCAGTAAGAGACGGGGACGTTTTGAGCAGTTCTTC
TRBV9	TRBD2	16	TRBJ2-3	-	CASSVASGGPTDTQYF	TGTGCCAGCAGCGTGGCTAGCGGGGGACCCACAGATACGCAGTATTTT
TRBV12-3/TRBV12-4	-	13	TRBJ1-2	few	CASSLRAGYGYTF	TGTGCCAGCAGCCTCAGGGCCGGCTATGGCTACACCTTC
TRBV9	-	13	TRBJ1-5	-	CASSVESNQPQHF	TGTGCCAGCAGCGTAGAGAGCAATCAGCCCCAGCATTTT
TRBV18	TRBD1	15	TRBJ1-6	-	CASSPKGQGTSPLHF	TGTGCCAGCTCACCAAAAGGACAGGGAACTTCACCCCTCCACTTT
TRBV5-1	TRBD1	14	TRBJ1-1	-	CASSATGEGSEAFF	TGCGCCAGCAGCGCGACAGGGGAGGGGAGTGAAGCTTTCTTT
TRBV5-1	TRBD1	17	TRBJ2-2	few	CASSRKQGAVNTGELFF	TGCGCCAGCAGCAGAAAACAGGGGGCGGTGAACACCGGGGAGCTGTTTTTT
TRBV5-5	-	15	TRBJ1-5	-	CASSLTLWGDQPQHF	TGTGCCAGCAGCTTGACTCTATGGGGGGATCAGCCCCAGCATTTT
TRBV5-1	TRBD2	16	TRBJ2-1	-	CASSPSSGLLYNEQFF	TGCGCCAGCAGTCCTTCTAGCGGACTTCTCTACAATGAGCAGTTCTTC
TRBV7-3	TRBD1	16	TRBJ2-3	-	CASSWWTGSIADTQYF	TGTGCCAGCAGCTGGTGGACAGGGTCTATTGCAGATACGCAGTATTTT
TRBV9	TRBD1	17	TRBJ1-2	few	CASSVGPTGILNYGYTF	TGTGCCAGCAGCGTAGGCCCGACAGGGATATTGAACTATGGCTACACCTTC
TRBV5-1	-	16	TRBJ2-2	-	CASSLVTGLNTGELFF	TGCGCCAGCAGCTTAGTGACAGGCTTGAACACCGGGGAGCTGTTTTTT
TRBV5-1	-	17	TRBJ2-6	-	CASSGLHPDSGANVLTF	TGCGCCAGCAGCGGCCTACACCCAGACTCTGGGGCCAACGTCCTGACTTTC
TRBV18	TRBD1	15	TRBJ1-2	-	CASSQGPGTGDGYTF	TGTGCCAGCTCACAAGGCCCCGGGACAGGGGATGGCTACACCTTC
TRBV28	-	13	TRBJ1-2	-	CASSLLVSYGYTF	TGTGCCAGCAGTTTGCTAGTTTCCTATGGCTACACCTTC
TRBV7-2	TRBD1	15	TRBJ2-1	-	CASRKYRGRSNEQFF	TGTGCCAGCAGAAAATACAGGGGGCGGTCGAATGAGCAGTTCTTC
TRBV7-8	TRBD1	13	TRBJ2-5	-	CASHRRGRETQYF	TGTGCCAGCCATAGAAGGGGGCGAGAGACCCAGTACTTC
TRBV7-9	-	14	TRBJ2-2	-	CASSLTGNTGELFF	TGTGCCAGCAGCTTGACAGGGAACACCGGGGAGCTGTTTTTT
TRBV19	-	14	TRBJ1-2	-	CASSIDGASYGYTF	TGTGCCAGTAGTATAGACGGGGCTAGCTATGGCTACACCTTC
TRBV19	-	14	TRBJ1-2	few	CASSTTDAYYGYTF	TGTGCCAGTAGTACAACGGACGCCTACTATGGCTACACCTTC